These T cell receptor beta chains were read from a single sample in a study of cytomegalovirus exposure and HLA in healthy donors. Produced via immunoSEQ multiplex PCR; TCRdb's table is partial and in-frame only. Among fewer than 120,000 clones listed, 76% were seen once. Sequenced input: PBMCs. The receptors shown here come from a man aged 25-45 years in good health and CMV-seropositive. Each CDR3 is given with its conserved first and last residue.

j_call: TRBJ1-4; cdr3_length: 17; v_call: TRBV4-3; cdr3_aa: CASSQELGGTGDEKLFF
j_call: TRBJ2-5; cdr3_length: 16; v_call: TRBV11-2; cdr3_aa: CASSFTSGGQQETQYF
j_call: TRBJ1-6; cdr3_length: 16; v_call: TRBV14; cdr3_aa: CASRQGDRGYNSPLHF
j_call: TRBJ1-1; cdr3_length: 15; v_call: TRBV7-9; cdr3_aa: CASSSRDRKNTEAFF
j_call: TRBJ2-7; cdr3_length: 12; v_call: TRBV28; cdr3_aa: CASSLLEYGQYF
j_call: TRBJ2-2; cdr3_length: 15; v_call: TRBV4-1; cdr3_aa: CASSFSGTGDGELFF
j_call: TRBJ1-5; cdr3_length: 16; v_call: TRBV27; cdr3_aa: CASSSDPGGRNQPQHF
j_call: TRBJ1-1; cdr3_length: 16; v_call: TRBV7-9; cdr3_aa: CASSFSGVTGGTEAFF
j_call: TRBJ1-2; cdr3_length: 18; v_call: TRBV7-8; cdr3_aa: CASSLFHLEVGTNYGYTF
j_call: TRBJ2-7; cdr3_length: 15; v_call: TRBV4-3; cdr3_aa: CASSQTGTGAYEQYF
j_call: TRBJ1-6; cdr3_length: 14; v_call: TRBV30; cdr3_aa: CAWSSNRYNSPLHF
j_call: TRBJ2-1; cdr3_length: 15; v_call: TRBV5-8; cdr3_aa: CASSSWGGQGHEQFF
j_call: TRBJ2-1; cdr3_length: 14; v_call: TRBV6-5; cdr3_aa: CATSSGSSYNEQFF
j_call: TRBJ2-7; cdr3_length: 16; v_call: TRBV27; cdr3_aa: CASSPGTGHSTYEQYF
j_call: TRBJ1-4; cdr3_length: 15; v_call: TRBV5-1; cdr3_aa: CASSLDRGSNEKLFF
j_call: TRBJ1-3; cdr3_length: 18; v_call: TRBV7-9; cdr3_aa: CASSTAGGDGAEVYTIYF
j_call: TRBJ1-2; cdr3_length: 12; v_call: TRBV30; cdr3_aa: CAWSQGVHGYTF
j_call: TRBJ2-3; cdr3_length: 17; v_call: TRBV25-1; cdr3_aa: CASSDSGTGTNPDTQYF
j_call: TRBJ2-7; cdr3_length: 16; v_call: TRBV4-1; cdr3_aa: CASSQEPGQGAYEQYF
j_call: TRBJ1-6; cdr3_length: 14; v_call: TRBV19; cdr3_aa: CASSTGRNNSPLHF
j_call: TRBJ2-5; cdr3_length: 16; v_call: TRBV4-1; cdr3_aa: CASSQQQTSLLETQYF
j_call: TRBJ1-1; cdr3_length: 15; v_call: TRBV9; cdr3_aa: CASSIATGENTEAFF
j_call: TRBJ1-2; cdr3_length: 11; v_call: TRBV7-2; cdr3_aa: CASSLISGYTF
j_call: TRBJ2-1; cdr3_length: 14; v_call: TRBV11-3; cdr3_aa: CASSLGGSHDEQFF
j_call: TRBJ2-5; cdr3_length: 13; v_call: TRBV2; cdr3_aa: CASSGTRGETQYF
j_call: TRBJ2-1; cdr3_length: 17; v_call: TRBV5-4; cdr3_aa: CASSLGVGRDPYNEQFF
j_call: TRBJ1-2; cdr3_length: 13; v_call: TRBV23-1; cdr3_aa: CASSQPGLDGYTF
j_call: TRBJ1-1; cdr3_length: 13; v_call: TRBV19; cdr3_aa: CASKSGWHQEAFF
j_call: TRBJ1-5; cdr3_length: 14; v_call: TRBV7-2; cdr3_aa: CASTWIGVGQPQHF
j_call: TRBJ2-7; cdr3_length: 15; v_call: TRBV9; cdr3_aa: CASSSGLAVISEQYF
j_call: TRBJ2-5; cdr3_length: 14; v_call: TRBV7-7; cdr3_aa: CASTPGLEQETQYF
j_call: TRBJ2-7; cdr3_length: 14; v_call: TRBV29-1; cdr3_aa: CSVEGGEGTYEQYF
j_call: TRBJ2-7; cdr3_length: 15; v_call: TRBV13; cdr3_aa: CASSPRPRGPYEQYF
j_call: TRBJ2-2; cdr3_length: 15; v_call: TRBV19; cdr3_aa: CASSEGQFDTGELFF
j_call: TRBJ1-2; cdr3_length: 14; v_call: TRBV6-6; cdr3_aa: CASRPDGSWGGYTF
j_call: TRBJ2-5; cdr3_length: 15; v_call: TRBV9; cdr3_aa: CASSGGDQSKETQYF
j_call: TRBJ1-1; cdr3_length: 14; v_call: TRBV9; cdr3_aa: CASSVIPVVAEAFF
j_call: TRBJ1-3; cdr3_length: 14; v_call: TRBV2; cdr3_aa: CASSEEFAGNTIYF
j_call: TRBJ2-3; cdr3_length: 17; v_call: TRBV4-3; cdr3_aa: CASSQDSLAGDTDTQYF
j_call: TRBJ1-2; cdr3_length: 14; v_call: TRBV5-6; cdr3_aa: CASSPDGKIYGYTF
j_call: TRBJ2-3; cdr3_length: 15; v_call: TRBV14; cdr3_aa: CASSATGWGTDTQYF
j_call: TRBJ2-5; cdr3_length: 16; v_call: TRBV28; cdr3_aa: CASSSAGGGTLGTQYF
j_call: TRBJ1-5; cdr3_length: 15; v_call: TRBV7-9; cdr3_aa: CASTSGVNSNQPQHF
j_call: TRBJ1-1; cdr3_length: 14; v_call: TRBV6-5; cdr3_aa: CASRDRDRGPEAFF
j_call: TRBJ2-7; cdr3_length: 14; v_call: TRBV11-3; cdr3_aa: CASSPRDSPHEQYF